These T cell receptor beta chains were read from a single sample in a study of blood T cell repertoires in COVID-19. TCRdb's copy holds only in-frame clones and misses some; the assay was immunoSEQ multiplex PCR. The sample consists of about 400,000 clones, roughly 87% of them appearing once. Material: PBMCs or T cells enriched from blood (not recorded which). All receptors derive from a woman younger than 45 who had recovered from COVID-19. The CDR3 runs from the conserved cysteine through the conserved F or W. A D gene is named only where the DNA matches it firmly. A clone size is listed for some rows: how often the clone was seen (once, few, many), or a class if it is expanded.

cdr3_aa	cdr3_nt	d_call	j_call	clone_size	v_call
CASSYRGFRQPQHF	TGTGCCAGCAGTTACCGGGGGTTCCGTCAGCCCCAGCATTTT	.	TRBJ1-5	.	TRBV6-5
CASTRGGAYYEQYF	TGTGCCAGCACCCGGGGCGGGGCTTACTACGAGCAGTACTTC	.	TRBJ2-7	.	TRBV3-1/TRBV3-2
CASSPNGQGGEQYF	TGTGCCAGCTCACCAAACGGACAGGGCGGGGAGCAGTACTTC	TRBD1	TRBJ2-7	.	TRBV18
CASSLWLAGSENEQFF	TGTGCCAGCAGTTTATGGCTAGCGGGCTCCGAGAATGAGCAGTTCTTC	TRBD2	TRBJ2-1	.	TRBV28
CASSDQGPGVPGANVLTF	TGTGCCAGCAGTGACCAGGGGCCTGGGGTACCTGGGGCCAACGTCCTGACTTTC	.	TRBJ2-6	.	TRBV6-4
CASSLSGAGANVLTF	TGTGCCAGCAGTTTATCAGGGGCTGGGGCCAACGTCCTGACTTTC	.	TRBJ2-6	.	TRBV27
CASSLAWASGRARSYEQYF	TGTGCCAGCAGCTTAGCCTGGGCTAGCGGGAGGGCCCGGTCCTACGAGCAGTACTTC	TRBD2	TRBJ2-7	.	TRBV7-9
CASSFAGESTDTQYF	TGTGCCAGCAGTTTCGCAGGTGAAAGCACAGATACGCAGTATTTT	.	TRBJ2-3	.	TRBV28
CASSQGGENEQFF	TGCGCCAGCAGCCAAGGGGGGGAGAATGAGCAGTTCTTC	.	TRBJ2-1	.	TRBV4-1
CASSLGTGEIGNIQYF	TGCGCCAGCAGCTTGGGGACAGGGGAGATAGGAAACATTCAGTACTTC	TRBD1	TRBJ2-4	.	TRBV5-1
CASSQDSGRRQIYNSPLHF	TGTGCCAGCAGCCAAGATAGCGGCCGGCGGCAAATATATAATTCACCCCTCCACTTT	.	TRBJ1-6	.	TRBV4-2
CASSYSRGGTGELFF	TGTGCCAGCAGTTACTCAAGGGGGGGCACCGGGGAGCTGTTTTTT	.	TRBJ2-2	.	TRBV6-5
CASSQGVGGDTQYF	TGTGCCAGCAGCCAAGGGGTGGGGGGAGATACGCAGTATTTT	.	TRBJ2-3	.	TRBV3-1/TRBV3-2
CASSVGRTGGATEAFF	TGTGCCAGCAGCGTAGGAAGGACAGGGGGCGCGACTGAAGCTTTCTTT	TRBD1	TRBJ1-1	.	TRBV9
CASSEALRGTEGYTF	TGTGCCAGCAGTGAAGCGCTTCGGGGTACAGAGGGCTACACCTTC	.	TRBJ1-2	once	TRBV2
CAISVRTGGYGYTF	TGTGCCATCAGTGTCAGGACAGGGGGCTATGGCTACACCTTC	TRBD1	TRBJ1-2	few	TRBV10-3